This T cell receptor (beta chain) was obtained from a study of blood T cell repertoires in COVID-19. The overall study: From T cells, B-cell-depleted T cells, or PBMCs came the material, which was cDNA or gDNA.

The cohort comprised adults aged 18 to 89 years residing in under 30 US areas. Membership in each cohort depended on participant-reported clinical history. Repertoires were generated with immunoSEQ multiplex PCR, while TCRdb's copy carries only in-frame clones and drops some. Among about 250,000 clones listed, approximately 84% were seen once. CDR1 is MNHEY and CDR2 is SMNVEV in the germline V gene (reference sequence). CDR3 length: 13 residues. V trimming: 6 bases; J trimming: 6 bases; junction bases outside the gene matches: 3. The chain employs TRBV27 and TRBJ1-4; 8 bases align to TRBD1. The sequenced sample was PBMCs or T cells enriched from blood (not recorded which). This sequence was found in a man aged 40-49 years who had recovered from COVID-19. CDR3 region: CASSPGGDEKLFF. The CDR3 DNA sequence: TGTGCCAGCAGCCCAGGGGGCGATGAAAAACTGTTTTTT.